This TCR beta chain was recovered during a study of neoadjuvant nivolumab and ipilimumab in lung cancer. Clones were read by immunoSEQ multiplex PCR, and TCRdb kept only the in-frame ones, dropping some. In the table there are 7,500 to 10,000 clones, roughly three quarters of which are singletons. This clone has a handful of counts. The target antigen is unknown. The V segment lost 5 bases and the J segment 2 bases; nucleotides outside the gene matches: 7. The CDR3 covers 16 residues. Looked up from germline, CDR1 is SNHLY and CDR2 is FYNNEI. Whole-study results and caveats: Resected tumors had greater TCR richness and clonality than uninvolved lung.

The V gene is TRBV2, the J gene TRBJ2-7; 12 nucleotides match TRBD1. The sample in question was adjacent normal lung tissue, obtained after neoadjuvant nivolumab, alone or with ipilimumab, at or shortly before surgery. This sequence originates from an adult with non-small cell lung cancer. The CDR3 coding sequence is TGTGCCAGCAGTCCAGAGGGGACAGGGGGCGCCTACGAGCAGTACTTC. It encodes CASSPEGTGGAYEQYF.